This record concerns one T cell receptor (beta chain) sequence. Its antigen is not yet known. No much larger clone exists at a distance of one base, and base qualities are not known. These data come from a study of response to subunit inactivated influenza vaccine (dated by TCRdb to about 2018). About the study as a whole: The study used deep quantitative T cell receptor repertoire profiling to track responses to a trivalent subunit inactivated influenza vaccine.

Receptor libraries were prepared by RT-PCR. These reads were obtained on an Illumina HiSeq 2500. TCRdb reran the public reads through fastp at Q25 and MiXCR, keeping productive beta chains. Rows are combined by CDR3 protein, so each entry shows the most common genes and DNA. This sample is represented by under 850,000 distinct CDR3 sequences; about a fifth of them were singletons. Jointly, the top ten make up roughly a tenth of the sample. Study-wide findings and limitations: The authors suggested that each seasonal influenza vaccination may recruit only a limited number of new T cells.

The CDR3 measures 14 amino acids from cysteine to phenylalanine. The sequence is cut down to CDR3 DNA, 42 bases in frame from base 1. The germline V gene sets CDR1 to SQVTM and CDR2 to ANQGSEA. Trimming at the junction amounts to 4 bases on V and 0 bases on J, and the germline ends lie 7 bases apart. The sample here was PBMCs from blood, taken less than 6 days after vaccination. The V and J genes are TRBV29-1 and TRBJ2-6; there is no confident call for the D gene. This TCR came from a man aged 45-65 years who received an inactivated influenza vaccine. Donor details come from another sample of the same person, matched by shared clones. The DNA sequence reads TGCAGCGTTGCTGATTTCTCTGGGGCCAACGTCCTGACTTTC. Its coded protein is CSVADFSGANVLTF.